This T cell receptor (beta chain) came from a study of T cell therapy after organ transplantation (dated by TCRdb to about 2019). About the study as a whole: Therapy products were autologous CMV-specific T cells expanded in vitro for approximately 15 days with a peptide pool of 30 HLA class I and II CMV epitopes. Patients were given up to 6 doses of T cells at 2-week intervals and were followed for roughly seven months after finishing therapy. About 80% of the ten patients were classed as clinical responders and two as nonresponders. A median of 1.92 x 10^8 CMV-specific T cells was administered to patients across 2 to 6 intravenous infusions. Blood samples for the long-term post-therapy time point were taken 20 to 29 weeks after therapy ended. The study was a follow-up TRBV repertoire analysis of an open-label phase I trial of autologous CMV-specific adoptive T cell therapy in solid-organ transplant recipients. Long-term post-therapy samples were available for only about 80% of the 10 patients.

Using the immunoSEQ two-step, bias-controlled multiplex PCR assay, TRB CDR3 regions were amplified from genomic DNA. An Illumina NextSeq 500 was used to sequence the CDR3 libraries. In the paper's pipeline: The immunoSEQ Analyzer platform was used for the initial alignment and bioinformatics, which included bias normalization against synthetic CDR3 analogs. V, D and J genes were annotated according to IMGT database definitions. Additional TRBV analyses were carried out with default settings in VDJtools version 1.1.10 and the R package tcR version 2.2.1.11. GLIPH analysis was done using default settings in version 1.0. For CDR3 sequences with at least 5 reads, significant changes in clonotype frequency were assessed with a 2-sided binomial test and Benjamini-Hochberg correction (alpha = 0.01). TCRdb re-hosts the immuneACCESS table, in-frame sequences only. Its copies lack some clones; in the studies checked, an unresolved V gene accounts for under half of them, and the cause for the rest is not known. The DNA gave D and trimming, while V, J and clone size come from that table. Within this sample are 20,000 or so clones, with 84% of them counted one time only. The ten biggest clones cover about 35% of the sample.

Including the terminal cysteine and phenylalanine, the CDR3 comprises 14 residues. Of all the DNA, just the CDR3 is kept, 42 bases in frame from base 1. The germline V gene (reference sequence) specifies MNHEY as CDR1 and SMNVEV as CDR2. Deletion took 2 bases off V and 3 bases off J, with a span of 11 bases between the germline ends. As concerns this clone: Its target antigen remains unknown. One base away there is no much larger clone; base qualities are not given.

The investigation overall reported the following: The small number of expansions detected in nonresponders may be due to reduced sample coverage caused by poor CD8+ T cell yield. Marked pretherapy clonal expansions with minimal repertoire change after therapy were observed in nonresponders. Reconstitution after therapy appeared to involve both transferred clonotypes and endogenous clonotypes that were not detected in the therapy products. Fold change in CD8 clonality after therapy inversely correlated with pretherapy clonality, suggesting less biased repertoires were more receptive to remodeling. The small cohort prevented assessing confounders such as concurrent antirejection and antiviral medications.

According to the study, the label for this sample's time point signals: 20-29 weeks after completion of therapy. The patients had received solid-organ transplants and had cytomegalovirus that was drug-resistant/recurrent. Ten of the trial participants were picked for repertoire analysis depending on whether post-therapy peripheral blood mononuclear cells were available. Viable CD3+CD8+CD4- lymphocytes were sorted from PBMCs on a BD FACSAria III. Genomic DNA was extracted from sorted cells with the Qiagen DNeasy Kit. The sequence derives from a human patient who had received a solid organ transplant and had CMV disease. After a transplant, the donor of the graft may account for some T cells. Sequenced material: CD8+ T cells from blood, taken after autologous CMV-specific T cell therapy. The V and J segments used are TRBV27 and TRBJ2-7; the D region possibly corresponds to TRBD1 (6 bases align). The DNA sequence reads TGTGCCAGCAGTTTAATGGGGGCGGACTACGAGCAGTACTTC. Its amino acids are CASSLMGADYEQYF.